The text below deals with one T cell receptor (beta chain). Its antigen is not yet known. Nothing much larger sits one base from this clone, and base qualities are not available. The CDR3 regions of human TCRbeta chains were analyzed by immunosequencing. In the authors' own workflow: TCRs in the repertoires were matched against a reference library of SARS-CoV-2-specific TCRs that had been generated with the MIRA antigen-specificity platform. Breadth was defined as the fraction of unique TCRs that were SARS-CoV-2-associated. Depth was defined as the fraction of total T cells that were SARS-CoV-2-associated. Using the MIRA data, every spike-specific TCR was mapped to the spike region that the TCR reacted to and assigned to either a CD4 or a CD8 class. Log10-transformed breadth and depth values were compared by one-way ANOVA with Sidak's multiple comparisons tests. TCRdb retrieved this table from immuneACCESS and kept in-frame rearrangements only. Not all clones are present; in checked studies, unresolved V genes account for under half, and no reason is known for the remainder. That table furnishes V, J and clone size, whereas the DNA furnished D and trimming. This sample holds 75,000 to 100,000 clones; roughly 85% were observed only once. Approximately 6.8% of the sample belongs to the ten largest clones.

Inclusive of the bounding cysteine and phenylalanine, the CDR3 is 12 residues long. The DNA shown is the 36-base CDR3, in frame from base 1. CDR1 and CDR2 are read off the germline V gene as MGHRA and YSYEKL. The V end loses 2 bases and the J end loses 5 bases, and a stretch of 4 bases separates them. This sample is drawn from a study of T cell responses to AZD1222 COVID-19 vaccine (dated by TCRdb to the early 2020s). Regarding the study in general: AZD1222 recipients whose second dose came at about 4 weeks and those whose second dose came at about 12 weeks were combined into one group, since spike-specific TCR depth and breadth did not differ between the two schedules. TCR sequencing was performed for 230 to 250 trial participants, of whom roughly 200 were given two doses of AZD1222 and some 26 were given two doses of MenACWY control vaccine. Enrollment into the trials was organized by age into subgroups of 18-55, 56-69 and 70-plus years, and those subgroups contained about 160, 30 and 59 TCR-sequenced participants, respectively.

In the paper's terms, the time point label means: baseline before first vaccination. The vaccinee samples were drawn from two UK trials, COV001 and COV002, one of which was a single-blind randomized controlled phase 2/3 trial testing AZD1222 (ChAdOx1 nCoV-19) in healthy adults. For TCRbeta chain sequencing, PBMC samples from trial participants were taken at day 0 and at day 28 after the second dose. Beyond this particular receptor, the publication reports: A significant rise in spike-specific TCR breadth and depth was observed after two AZD1222 doses relative to day 0 and relative to MenACWY recipients. Participants were mostly white British, with more females than males. The authors suggested clonal diversity may have been underestimated. Reportedly, almost half of the unique spike-specific TCRs recognized epitopes lying outside the regions that are mutated in the B.1.351 and B.1.1.7 variants. In the small 56-69-year group, the increase in depth fell short of significance, most likely because of low power. The vaccine-associated CD4 TCRs covered the entire spike protein, and the dominant responses fell in regions 160-218 and 743-854. Conclusions about previously exposed vaccinees were limited because only five to seven AZD1222 recipients were SARS-CoV-2 seropositive at baseline. Because no samples from the day 14 peak response were available, repertoires could be characterized only after the peak T cell response.

The receptor comes from an adult in good health. The chain couples TRBV4-1 to TRBJ2-1; the D segment cannot be called with confidence. The sample consisted of peripheral blood, taken on day 0 of AZD1222 vaccination. The nucleotides are TGCGCCAGCAGCCAATCCGACAATGAGCAGTTCTTC. Its amino acids are CASSQSDNEQFF.